The subject of this entry is one T cell receptor beta chain. Its specificity is unknown. No treatment of any kind had been given to any patient before thyroid surgery. Per germline, CDR1 GTSNPN and CDR2 SVGIG (reference sequence). The CDR3 runs to 11 residues. Trimming took 4 bases from V and 7 from J; bases not matched to a gene: 3. These data are taken from a study of metastatic and nonmetastatic thyroid tumors. Study at large: Comparative analysis of repertoires was undertaken across blood and tumor or nodule tissue obtained from malignant and benign thyroid patients. Study-wide results and limits: Versus benign nodules, malignant thyroid tumors reportedly had significantly higher TCR beta diversity, in blood and tumor.

In the source study's methods: CDR3 differences across clinicopathological groups were used to build a distant-metastasis classifier for papillary thyroid cancer. TCRdb ran MiXCR on the PCR reads. The V and J calls, along with clone size, are taken from TCRdb and not from the paper's own processing. Of about 9,500 clones in the sample, approximately 31% were seen once. This chain connects TRBV30 to TRBJ1-1; 7 bases align to TRBD1. The receptor was isolated from a female donor with papillary thyroid cancer or a benign thyroid nodule (not recorded which). Some clones in this sample may be carry-over from other donors' samples. The specimen was adjacent normal tissue. DNA for the CDR3: TGTGCCTGGACACAGGGGAATGAAGCTTTCTTT. Translated, it gives CAWTQGNEAFF.